Following are 21 T cell receptor beta chains from one sample sequenced in a study of early T cells in non-severe SARS-CoV-2 infection. TCRdb processed the 5' RACE reads anew with MiXCR; each CDR3 protein has one entry. In the table there are tens of thousands of distinct CDR3 sequences, roughly a tenth of which are singletons. The material was whole blood, obtained at baseline. These receptors all come from an adult who was a healthcare worker with PCR-confirmed SARS-CoV-2 infection or an uninfected control (not recorded which).

The chain is built from TRBV5-1 and TRBJ2-2; D is unresolved. Deletions cut 6 bases from V and 5 bases from J, with 11 bases between. This CDR3 has 13 amino acids. Looked up from germline, CDR1 is SGHRS and CDR2 is YFSETQ. This CDR3 is CASTVSGTGELFF. CDR3 sequence (DNA): TGCGCCAGCACCGTATCCGGAACCGGGGAGCTGTTTTTT.

The V and J genes are TRBV24-1 and TRBJ2-2; 8 bases align to TRBD2. The CDR3 is 15 residues long. Germline V gene sequence: CDR1 KGHDR, CDR2 SFDVKD. V lost 4 bases and J lost 5; bases outside the gene matches: 5. CDR3 sequence: CATSEAGGGTGELFF. The CDR3 bases are TGTGCCACCAGTGAGGCGGGAGGTGGTACCGGGGAGCTGTTTTTT.

This clonotype was picked up many times. This CDR3 reads CASSESPPLGDGETQYF. Written as DNA, the CDR3 is TGTGCCAGCAGTGAATCTCCACCCCTAGGGGATGGAGAGACCCAGTACTTC. The rearrangement links TRBV25-1 to TRBJ2-5; possible D gene TRBD1, 5 bases. Between the trimmed V and J ends, which lost 1 base and 4 bases, there was a span of 19 bases. The CDR3 consists of 17 residues. The germline gives CDR1 MGHDK, CDR2 SYGVNS.

This clonotype was counted ten times or more. The V and J genes are TRBV2 and TRBJ1-5, with D perhaps TRBD1 (5 bases). In germline, CDR1 is SNHLY, CDR2 FYNNEI. The CDR3 extends over 13 amino acids. V was trimmed by 5 bases and J by 1 base, leaving 6 bases between them. The CDR3, as DNA: TGTGCCAGCAGTCGGGACAGCAATCAGCCCCAGCATTTT. It translates to CASSRDSNQPQHF.

This clonotype was seen ten or more times. The rearrangement uses TRBV4-1 and TRBJ2-3; maybe TRBD2 (5 bases). Germline V gene sequence: CDR1 MGHRA, CDR2 YSYEKL. Trimming took 1 base from V and 2 from J, leaving 10 bases between them. The CDR3 totals 15 residues. The CDR3 protein is CASSQVGVPTDTQYF. The CDR3 bases are TGCGCCAGCAGCCAAGTCGGGGTACCCACAGATACGCAGTATTTT.

The chain carries TRBV7-7 and TRBJ2-3; D is unresolved. V dropped 3 bases and J dropped 2 bases, with 9 bases sitting between them. From germline, CDR1 is SSHAT and CDR2 FNYEAQ (reference sequence). This CDR3 spans 14 amino acids. DNA for the CDR3: TGTGCCAGCAGCTTCGGCGGTTCCACAGATACGCAGTATTTT. Translating it yields CASSFGGSTDTQYF.

The V gene is TRBV20-1, the J gene TRBJ2-1, with D possibly matching TRBD2 (6 bases). Germline values: CDR1 DFQATT, CDR2 SNEGSKA (reference sequence). The CDR3 sequence is 14 residues long. Trimming left V 5 bases short and J 2 bases short, with 13 bases between. The CDR3 protein is CSAWDFGTYNEQFF. Here the CDR3 DNA reads TGCAGTGCTTGGGACTTTGGGACCTACAATGAGCAGTTCTTC.

V and J are TRBV3-1 and TRBJ2-1, with 10 bases fitting TRBD2. Trimming at V came to 3 bases and at J to 9 bases, leaving 5 bases not matched to a gene. The CDR3 is 14 amino acids. Germline-derived CDR1 and CDR2 are LGHDT and YNNKEL (reference sequence). The chain's CDR3 is CASSHSGRAGEQFF. CDR3 sequence (DNA): TGTGCCAGCAGCCACAGCGGGAGGGCCGGTGAGCAGTTCTTC.

This clonotype has a single count. The chain recombines TRBV5-1 with TRBJ1-1; no firm D call. Germline V gene sequence: CDR1 SGHRS, CDR2 YFSETQ. The CDR3 is 14 amino acids. V lost 6 bases and J lost 1, with 13 bases in between. CDR3 DNA sequence: TGCGCCAGCAACACCCAACCGTCGAACACTGAAGCTTTCTTT. Translated: CASNTQPSNTEAFF.

The chain uses TRBV6-2 or TRBV6-3 and TRBJ2-7; D gene uncertain. Deletions cut 0 bases from V and 3 bases from J, with 6 bases between. Germline values: CDR1 MNHEY, CDR2 SVGEGT. This CDR3 has 13 residues. CDR3 coding DNA: TGTGCCAGCAGTTACTCAGGTGACTACGAGCAGTACTTC. This translates into CASSYSGDYEQYF.

This clonotype was counted at least ten times. Here the CDR3 reads CANRDGSSYEQYF. CDR3 sequence (DNA): TGTGCCAACCGGGACGGGAGCTCCTACGAGCAGTACTTC. The J gene is TRBJ2-7, the V gene TRBV2, with D perhaps TRBD2 (6 bases). Germline V gene sequence: CDR1 SNHLY, CDR2 FYNNEI. The CDR3 runs to 13 residues. Trimming took 10 bases from V and 0 from J, leaving 13 bases between them.

This clonotype was seen only a few times. V and J are TRBV12-3 or TRBV12-4 and TRBJ2-7, with 10 bases aligning to TRBD2. This CDR3 is built from 15 residues. Trimming at V came to 1 base and at J to 3 bases, leaving 3 bases not matched to a gene. CDR3 loop: CASSLVAGGHYEQYF. CDR3 nucleotides: TGTGCCAGCAGTTTAGTAGCGGGAGGACACTACGAGCAGTACTTC.

At least ten counts were recorded for this clonotype. This rearrangement joins TRBV18 to TRBJ2-7; D may be TRBD1 or TRBD2 (5 bases each). Germline V CDR1 and CDR2: KGHSH, LQKENI. V lost 4 bases to trimming and J lost 4 bases, with 14 bases between them. The CDR3 spans 14 residues. This CDR3 reads CASSQPGPPYEQYF. The CDR3 coding sequence is TGTGCCAGCTCACAGCCGGGACCGCCGTACGAGCAGTACTTC.

This clonotype was counted many times. A much larger clone is a single base away; this may be a read error. V is TRBV3-1 and J is TRBJ2-7; the match to TRBD2 covers 8 bases. CDR1 is LGHDT, CDR2 YNNKEL, per germline (reference sequence). This CDR3 comprises 16 residues. In DNA, the CDR3 is TGTGCCGGCAGCCAAGGTATCGGGAGCGGGAGTTACGAGCAGTACTTC. This encodes CAGSQGIGSGSYEQYF.

This clonotype has just a few counts. This chain joins TRBV7-9 and TRBJ2-7; tentative D call: TRBD2 (5 bases). Per the germline V gene, CDR1 is SEHNR and CDR2 is FQNEAQ (reference sequence). V lost 1 base and J 0 bases, leaving 13 bases between the germline ends. This CDR3 has 16 residues. CDR3 sequence: CASSLGGQTYSYEQYF. The CDR3 nucleotides read TGTGCCAGCAGCTTAGGAGGGCAGACTTACTCCTACGAGCAGTACTTC.

Notes on this clonotype: A much bigger clone sits one base away, suggesting this may be a read error. The genes are TRBV4-1 and TRBJ1-6; no definite D call. CDR3 length: 13 residues. Germline V CDR1 and CDR2: MGHRA, YSYEKL. The CDR3 sequence is CTSSQERNSPLHF. CDR3 sequence (DNA): TGCACCAGCAGCCAAGAGCGGAATTCACCCCTCCACTTT.

This clonotype was counted only a few times. The J gene is TRBJ1-1, the V gene TRBV5-1, with 9 bases identical to TRBD1. CDR1 is SGHRS and CDR2 is YFSETQ in the germline V gene. V dropped 6 bases and J dropped 7; count of bases not matched to a gene: 13. The CDR3 covers 15 residues. The CDR3 nucleotides are TGCGCCAGCACCATTACCGCCGGGACAGGGTTTGAAGCTTTCTTT. It translates to CASTITAGTGFEAFF.

The chain couples TRBV18 to TRBJ1-6; D gene uncertain. This CDR3 comprises 13 residues. V lost 2 bases to trimming and J lost 12 bases, with 11 bases between them. Germline lookup yields CDR1 KGHSH and CDR2 LQKENI. This CDR3 is CASSPETDLPLHF. The CDR3 DNA reads as TGTGCCAGCTCACCAGAAACGGACTTACCCCTCCACTTT.

CDR3 residues: CASSSTYTGELFF. The CDR3 DNA follows: TGTGCCAGCAGCTCGACATACACCGGGGAGCTGTTTTTT. The chain combines TRBV2 with TRBJ2-2; D is unresolved. The CDR3 totals 13 residues. The germline V and J ends were trimmed by 6 bases and 3 bases, with 8 bases remaining between them. Germline V CDR1 and CDR2: SNHLY, FYNNEI.

This clonotype appeared a few times. V gene TRBV18 combines with J gene TRBJ2-3, with D perhaps TRBD2 (6 bases). This CDR3 comprises 17 residues. The germline V gene has CDR1 KGHSH and CDR2 LQKENI. V was clipped by 5 bases and J by 4 bases, with 22 bases between them. The CDR3 loop is CASSALPGRTGADTQYF. In nucleotides, the CDR3 is TGTGCCAGCTCAGCCCTCCCGGGTCGGACGGGGGCAGATACGCAGTATTTT.

The sample holds many counts of this clonotype. V usage is TRBV20-1 and J usage is TRBJ2-3, with unresolved D. Trimming stripped 3 bases from V and 5 bases from J, with 12 bases between. The germline gives CDR1 DFQATT, CDR2 SNEGSKA (reference sequence). This CDR3 region has 13 residues. The CDR3 coding sequence is TGCAGTGCTAGTAACTATTATCAAGATACGCAGTATTTT. It yields the protein CSASNYYQDTQYF.